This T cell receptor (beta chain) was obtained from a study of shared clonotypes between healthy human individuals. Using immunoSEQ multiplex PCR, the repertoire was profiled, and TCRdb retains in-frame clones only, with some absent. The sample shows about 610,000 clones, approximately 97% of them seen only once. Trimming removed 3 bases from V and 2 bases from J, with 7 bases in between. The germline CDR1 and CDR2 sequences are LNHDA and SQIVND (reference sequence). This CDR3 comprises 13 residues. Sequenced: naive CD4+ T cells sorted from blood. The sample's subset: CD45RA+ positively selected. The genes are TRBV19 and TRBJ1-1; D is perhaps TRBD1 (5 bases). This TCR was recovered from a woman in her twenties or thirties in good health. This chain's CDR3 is CASSMTVNTEAFF. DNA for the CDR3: TGTGCCAGTAGTATGACAGTAAACACTGAAGCTTTCTTT.